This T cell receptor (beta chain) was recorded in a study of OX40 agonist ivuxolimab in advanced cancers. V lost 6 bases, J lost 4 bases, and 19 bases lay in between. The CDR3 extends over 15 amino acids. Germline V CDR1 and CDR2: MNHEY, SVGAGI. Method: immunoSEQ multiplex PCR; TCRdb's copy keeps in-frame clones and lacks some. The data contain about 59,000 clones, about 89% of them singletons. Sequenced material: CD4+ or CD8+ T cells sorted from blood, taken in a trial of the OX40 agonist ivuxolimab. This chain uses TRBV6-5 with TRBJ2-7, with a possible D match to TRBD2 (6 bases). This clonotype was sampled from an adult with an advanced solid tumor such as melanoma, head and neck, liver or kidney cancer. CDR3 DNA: TGTGCCAGCAGCCACTATGCGGGACTCGAGTACGAGCAGTACTTC. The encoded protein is CASSHYAGLEYEQYF.